This TCR beta chain is drawn from a study of cytomegalovirus exposure and HLA in healthy donors (dated 2017 in TCRdb). Concerning the study at large: According to an earlier analysis of a few hundred of the donors, some 180 million T cells yielded 117 million unique TCR beta sequences and 276 Gb of sequence data. In the later analysis, no new phenotypic data were used to find candidate immune exposures; instead, reliance was placed on TCR beta sequences and their occurrence across donors. Every discovery cohort repertoire had been produced on one sequencing platform. Class I and class II HLA loci were covered by the typing at four-digit resolution. Along with the approximately 700-subject first cohort, a separate validation cohort of over a hundred different subjects was used. Alongside the repertoire data, information on donor age, sex, ethnicity and CMV serostatus was compiled. Genome-wide SNP genotypes for about three fifths of the roughly 670 donors were used in a later genetic analysis, which treated that subset as a discovery cohort. Among the roughly 380 genotyped donors, 75% to 90% belonged to the genetic ancestry cluster associated with self-reported Caucasian donors. To decide whether each TCR beta V gene segment behaved as functional or pseudogenic, an earlier analysis of fewer than 750 of the donors relied on high-throughput TCR beta sequencing. About five DR-DQ haplotypes were treated as single units for association and clustering because of strong linkage in the cohort. To predict cytomegalovirus infection status, the study brought together high-throughput TCR immunosequencing, statistical association of individual TCRs with disease status, and machine learning. An early release covering over 500 HLA-typed donors comprised around 300 gigabases of sequencing data and 65 million to 100 million unique TCR sequences. The study profiled the T cell repertoires of more than 500 subjects by immunosequencing and related them to cytomegalovirus serostatus. Among some 410 genotyped donors of the cohort, an average of about 240,000 unique TCR beta nucleotide sequences were sequenced per donor, roughly 20% of them non-productive. Typing coverage differed by locus: A, B, C, DRB1 and DQB1 were typed in roughly 629-630 donors, DQA1 in about 500, DPA1 in some 600, and DPB1 in approximately 450. A later analysis re-analyzed previously published TCR beta repertoires from several hundred donors and added high-resolution HLA genotyping to study TCR occurrence patterns. The aim of the study was to test whether cataloging public T cell receptors could identify signatures of past pathogen exposure. Overall study outcomes, separate from this receptor: Seventeen rarely observed V segments, including chromosome 9 orphons, were excluded from the earlier analysis of several hundred of the donors because counts were too low. When HLA alleles, especially DR and DQ, strongly co-occurred, attributing TCR associations to individual alleles was difficult. A later analysis found that HLA-associated TCR beta chains were more clonally expanded and had lower generation probabilities than equally common non-associated chains. A later genetic analysis associated a missense DCLRE1C variant with V-gene and J-gene trimming of TCR beta chains, and an independent cohort replicated the association. For the cohort, immune exposure information was limited to CMV serostatus. Broadly in line with IMGT annotations, most TCR beta V segments showed up in productive rearrangements about 87% or about 30% of the time in an earlier analysis of around 600 of the donors. The authors suggested that the approach could potentially be generalized to other disease states and immunological phenotypes. The sequencing pipeline was judged likely to have produced a cluster of highly shared sequence variants as a technical artifact. Because HLA typing was missing for some donors at each locus, association tests included only the typed subset. Several of the top co-occurrence clusters appeared to be linked to parvovirus B19, influenza, CMV and Epstein-Barr virus, according to a later analysis. A total of 150 to 200 TCR beta chains were listed by the study as associated with cytomegalovirus. The cohort was sequenced for TCR beta chains only, and without alpha or paired-chain data the features that could be detected were limited. Cytomegalovirus status was reported to be diagnosed by the classifier with high specificity and sensitivity in both the original and validation cohorts. A further reported finding was that TCR beta sequences accurately predicted the HLA-A and HLA-B alleles for most subjects in the first cohort. Linkage disequilibrium might explain the correlated functional status among segregating V segments, but an unknown experimental factor could not be ruled out. In a later analysis, TCR association rates were found to vary across HLA loci, with the most associated TCRs seen for DRB1 alleles and the fewest for HLA-C alleles. Specific HLA alleles were associated with 15,000 to 20,000 TCR beta sequences at a false discovery rate of 0.05 in a later analysis. According to a later analysis, most CMV-associated TCR beta chains appeared to be HLA-restricted, and the HLA associations seemed to be driven largely by CMV exposure. A few of the identified cytomegalovirus-associated TCR beta chains were confirmed in vitro to be specific for cytomegalovirus antigens. Presence/absence analyses assumed roughly uniform sequencing depth across donors, an assumption that may not hold. Because the 87-base-pair reads could not distinguish some IMGT-functional V segments, including TRBV6-2 and TRBV6-3, those segments were excluded. Most TCR sequences were observed very rarely across donors, whereas some public TCRs were present in many individuals. In a later genetic analysis, fewer N-insertions in productive TCRs were reported among donors in an Asian-associated ancestry cluster than the roughly 700-donor mean.

The germline V gene sets CDR1 to SNHLY and CDR2 to FYNNEI. The V end loses 7 bases and the J end loses 9 bases, and a stretch of 16 bases separates them. Counted from cysteine to phenylalanine, this CDR3 has 13 amino acids. Only the CDR3 DNA stays, 39 bases, in frame from base 1. Regarding this clone: It has no known antigen specificity. No base quality information exists; no much larger clone differs at one position.

Library preparation used the immunoSEQ multiplex PCR assay. The multiplex PCR relied on a mix of 60 forward primers for TCR Vbeta segments and 13 reverse primers for TCR Jbeta segments. Amplification of the CDR3 region of rearranged TCR beta genes was performed with a multiplex PCR assay on genomic DNA. On the Illumina HiSeq System, the amplified TCR beta libraries were sequenced as 87-base-pair reads. The authors' analysis ran thus. A later analysis counted some 74 million unique TCR beta chains across the 666 repertoires, and 10 million to 12 million of these chains were shared by at least two donors. Raw reads were error-corrected and collapsed into unique sequences with a nearest-neighbor algorithm that merged closely related sequences to remove PCR and sequencing errors. To assign V, D and J gene segments, CDR3 sequences were aligned to IMGT reference sequences. For a sequence to be retained, a match of at least six nucleotides was required to both a V gene segment and a J gene segment. Rearrangements were classified as productive when the CDR3 lacked stop codons and remained in frame with V and J, and all other rearrangements were classified as non-productive. CDR3 was defined according to IMGT convention as the region running from the second conserved V-encoded cysteine to the conserved J-encoded phenylalanine. Sequences without an unambiguous match to a single V gene segment were excluded from the earlier analysis of several hundred of the donors. In an earlier analysis of roughly 600 of the donors, a V segment was called functional when productive rearrangements were above 56.7%, and segregating when the standard deviation between donors exceeded 5%. A statistical classification framework was built to diagnose cytomegalovirus status from the catalog of TCR beta chain sequences. In a later analysis, TCR nucleotide sequences were compared against IMGT/GENE-DB human TR gene sequences so that V and J genes could be assigned. A later analysis assigned CDR3 sequences and most-parsimonious VDJ recombination scenarios with the TCRdist pipeline. In a later analysis, each TCR beta chain was defined by its CDR3 amino acid sequence together with its V-gene family, and reads lacking a unique V-gene family were excluded. A later analysis removed 592 highly shared, low-generation-probability nucleotide sequences to deal with suspected cross-contamination and a sequencing artifact. In a later analysis, a clonal expansion index for each public chain was calculated from normalized within-repertoire ranks of inferred template counts. Generation probabilities in a later analysis came from a VDJ recombination model fitted to out-of-frame rearrangements, and those results were checked against IGoR. In a later analysis, TCR-TCR, TCR-HLA and TCR-CMV co-occurrence was scored with hypergeometric tests, and a repertoire-size bias correction was applied to TCR pairs. In a later analysis, false discovery rates were estimated by permuting HLA or CMV assignments 20 times. A later analysis grouped co-occurring TCRs with DBSCAN, adding TCRdist sequence similarity when clustering within HLA-allele-positive subsets. Co-occurrence clustering excluded repertoires with fewer than 30,000 or more than 120,000 public chains, plus five with anomalous nucleotide sharing. Drawn from immuneACCESS, this table holds only the in-frame rearrangements with V and J called that TCRdb kept. Clones are partly lost; checked studies trace under half to an unresolved V gene and leave the rest unexplained. V and J calls plus clone size are reproduced from that table; the DNA served to infer D and trimming. The sample table lists 150,000 to 200,000 clones, around 82% of them with a count of one. 1.5% to 2% of the sample is held by the ten biggest clonotypes.

The cohort consisted of 666 healthy bone marrow donors. Cohort members were all nominally healthy when sampled, although unrecorded immune exposures were likely present. The donor tested CMV seronegative and was one of the 352 seronegative cohort members. Every donor gave a peripheral blood sample, and the peripheral blood mononuclear cells from that sample were used for TCR beta sequencing. The Qiagen DNeasy Blood Extraction Kit was used to extract genomic DNA from the blood cell samples. The clonotype comes from a man in his late teens or twenties in good health and CMV-seronegative. The sample comprised PBMCs. The chain is assembled from TRBV2 and TRBJ1-5; the D gene is not confidently resolved. The DNA reads TGTGCCAGCATGTGGGAGAGTAGGGCGCCCCAGCATTTT. It translates to CASMWESRAPQHF.